The entry below describes one TCR beta chain. The target antigen is unknown. This CDR3 is 15 amino acids long. CDR1 and CDR2 (germline): SGHTA, FQGNSA. V shed 4 bases and J 2 bases; nucleotides not matched to a gene: 5. These data belong to a study of T cell responses to AZD1222 COVID-19 vaccine. Study conclusions and caveats: Researchers took repertoire samples only after the peak T cell response had come. Seropositive status at baseline applied to only five or six AZD1222 recipients.

Sequencing used immunoSEQ multiplex PCR; TCRdb keeps in-frame clones, though not all of them. The sample comprises nearly 90,000 clones, roughly 88% of which are singletons, and 10% to 13% rests with the top ten. Sequencing used peripheral blood, obtained on day 0 of MenACWY control vaccination. The chain combines TRBV7-2 with TRBJ2-3; 8 bases fit TRBD2. This clonotype originated in an adult in good health. CDR3 in amino acids: CASSSFSGVTDTQYF. In DNA, the CDR3 is TGTGCCAGCAGCTCGTTTAGCGGGGTCACAGATACGCAGTATTTT.